This entry lists 16 T cell receptor beta chains sequenced from one sample in a study of beta chain features in type 1 diabetes. As every portion of the isolated RNA was reverse transcribed, the sequencing read expressed TCRB transcripts. Generated by immunoSEQ multiplex PCR, the TCRdb table keeps only in-frame clones and is missing some. In the table there are 250,000 to 350,000 clones, 14% of which are singletons. Sequencing was done on a sample of central memory CD4+ T cells from blood. The receptors here all came from a man aged 30-40 years in good health.

The chain employs TRBV28 and TRBJ1-2; 7 bases are shared with TRBD1. Germline lookup yields CDR1 MDHEN and CDR2 SYDVKM. The CDR3 loop spans 16 amino acids. The ends lost 2 bases at V and 4 bases at J; junction bases unmatched: 10. CDR3 in amino acids: CASSLRGRGTAYGYTF. The CDR3 coding sequence is TGTGCCAGCAGTTTACGAGGTCGGGGGACAGCCTATGGCTACACCTTC.

In this sample, this clone turned up a few times. The chain carries TRBV21-1 and TRBJ2-7. TRBV21-1 is shown as a pseudogene. This CDR3 has 13 amino acids. CDR3 protein: CASSERTDSEQYV. The CDR3 DNA reads TGTGCCAGCAGCGAAAGGACCGACTCCGAGCAGTACGTC.

Only a few counts were recorded for this clone. The chain recombines TRBV5-6 with TRBJ2-7; perhaps TRBD2 as D (7 bases). The V and J ends lost 1 base and 3 bases respectively, with 17 bases between them. Germline V gene lookup returns CDR1 SGHDT and CDR2 YYEEEE. The CDR3 runs to 16 residues. Here the CDR3 DNA reads TGTGCCAGCAGCTTGTCGAGACGGGGGGCCGACTACGAGCAGTACTTC. Encoded protein: CASSLSRRGADYEQYF.

This clone was counted at least ten times. The junction departs from germline at one end; a sequencing error may be responsible. This chain joins TRBV7-2 and TRBJ2-3; possible D gene TRBD2, 6 bases. CDR1 and CDR2 from the germline V gene are SGHTA and FQGNSA. This CDR3 is 15 amino acids long. CDR3 nucleotide sequence: TGTGCCAGCAGCCTAGCGACTTCTAGCTCGGATACGCAGTATTTT. Translation gives CASSLATSSSDTQYF.

A single count supports this clone. V and J are TRBV7-7 and TRBJ2-6, with TRBD2 matching over 7 bases. Trimming at V came to 0 bases and at J to 4 bases, leaving 6 bases not matched to a gene. The germline V gene has CDR1 SSHAT and CDR2 FNYEAQ (reference sequence). The CDR3 is made up of 17 amino acids. CDR3 DNA sequence: TGTGCCAGCAGCTTAGCGCGGGCGGGAGTCGGGGCCAACGTCCTGACTTTC. This gives the protein CASSLARAGVGANVLTF.

The table lists this clone with a few counts. The CDR3 is CASSMSQIINQPQHF. CDR3 DNA: TGTGCCAGTAGTATGTCCCAGATTATCAATCAGCCCCAGCATTTT. This rearrangement joins TRBV19 to TRBJ1-5, with unresolved D. V shed 3 bases and J shed 3 bases, with 12 bases lying between them. Germline CDR1 LNHDA, CDR2 SQIVND (reference sequence). CDR3 length equals 15 residues.

In its sample, this clone was seen many times. This rearrangement joins TRBV29-1 to TRBJ1-3; possible D gene TRBD1, 6 bases. V gave up 4 bases and J gave up 4 bases, with 17 bases separating them. CDR1 is SQVTM, CDR2 ANQGSEA, per germline. This CDR3 has 15 residues. The CDR3 DNA follows: TGCAGCGTTGGTGTGTCTGGGACATCAGGAAACACCATATATTTT. This sequence encodes CSVGVSGTSGNTIYF.

This clone was counted only a few times. The chain has TRBV5-1 and TRBJ2-1; no clear D. This CDR3 has 16 amino acids. Germline lookup yields CDR1 SGHRS and CDR2 YFSETQ. V lost 1 base, J lost 3 bases, and 14 bases lay in between. The CDR3 DNA sequence: TGCGCCAGCAGCTTGTTAGAGTCGCTGGGCTACAATGAGCAGTTCTTC. Encoded protein: CASSLLESLGYNEQFF.

The V and J genes are TRBV7-9 and TRBJ1-3, with D unclear. Germline loops: CDR1 SEHNR, CDR2 FQNEAQ (reference sequence). This CDR3 is 15 amino acids long. V was clipped by 2 bases and J by 0 bases, with 8 bases between them. The CDR3 is CASSLQAGSGNTIYF. The CDR3, as DNA: TGTGCCAGCAGCTTACAGGCGGGCTCTGGAAACACCATATATTTT. The full variable domain, its missing parts supplied by reference TRBV7-9 and TRBJ1-3, is DTGVSQNPRHKITKRGQNVTFRCDPISEHNRLYWYRQTLGQGPEFLTYFQNEAQLEKSRLLSDRFSAERPKGSFSTLEIQRTEQGDSAMYLCASSLQAGSGNTIYFGEGSWLTVV.

The rearrangement links TRBV6-6 to TRBJ2-5, with TRBD2 matching 8 bases. The CDR3 is made up of 16 amino acids. Germline CDR1 is MNHNY and CDR2 is SVGAGI (reference sequence). The J segment lost 4 bases and the V segment lost 2 bases, leaving 9 bases of the junction unmatched. The CDR3 DNA is TGTGCCAGCAGTTACCCGCCCGGGGGGGTGGCAGAGACCCAGTACTTC. Amino acid sequence: CASSYPPGGVAETQYF.

V gene TRBV9 combines with J gene TRBJ2-6, with 8 bases lining up with TRBD1. The CDR3 is 16 amino acids. V dropped 4 bases and J dropped 9; count of bases not matched to a gene: 12. CDR1 and CDR2 from the germline V gene are SGDLS and YYNGEE. The DNA for the CDR3 is TGTGCCAGCAGCCCGAGCCCAACAGGGGGAGACAACGTCCTGACTTTC. Translated, it gives CASSPSPTGGDNVLTF.

This clone was recorded a few times. The chain is built from TRBV6-5 and TRBJ2-4, with TRBD1 matching over 9 bases. Trimming took 2 bases from V and 14 from J; bases not matched to a gene: 10. CDR3 length equals 14 residues. CDR1 and CDR2 from the germline V gene are MNHEY and SVGAGI. In nucleotides, the CDR3 is TGTGCCAGCAGTTACCGCCACACAGGGGGCCCGGAGTACTTC. This gives the protein CASSYRHTGGPEYF.

The CDR3 region is CASSVETGSSGNTIYF. The CDR3 DNA reads as TGTGCCAGCAGCGTAGAGACAGGGTCCTCTGGAAACACCATATATTTT. V and J are TRBV9 and TRBJ1-3; 7 nucleotides align to TRBD1. The V gene's germline CDR1 is SGDLS and CDR2 YYNGEE. V dropped 0 bases and J dropped 0; count of bases not matched to a gene: 3. CDR3 length equals 16 residues.

This clone was detected a few times. This chain joins TRBV18 and TRBJ1-5; TRBD1 might be the D (5 bases). The germline gives CDR1 KGHSH, CDR2 LQKENI. V was cut by 6 bases and J by 4 bases, with 13 bases left in between. This CDR3 spans 14 amino acids. The CDR3 bases are TGTGCCAGCTCCTCCGGTGGGGGGAATCAGCCCCAGCATTTT. Encoded protein: CASSSGGGNQPQHF.

The gene calls are TRBV10-3 and TRBJ1-4; D unresolved. V lost 11 bases and J lost 3, with 13 bases in between. The CDR3 is 13 amino acids. Germline V gives CDR1 ENHRY, CDR2 SYGVKD. CDR3 DNA: TGTGCCTCAAAATTAACACCTAATGAAAAACTGTTTTTT. This codes for CASKLTPNEKLFF.

This clone was recorded once. V usage is TRBV11-2 and J usage is TRBJ1-3, with D hard to call. This CDR3 is built from 14 residues. CDR1 is SGHAT and CDR2 is FQNNGV in the germline V gene. The germline V and J ends were trimmed by 5 bases and 0 bases, with 8 bases remaining between them. The CDR3 DNA is TGTGCCAGCAGCGCGAGGGTCTCTGGAAACACCATATATTTT. It specifies CASSARVSGNTIYF.